The next 19 T cell receptor beta chains were all read from a single sample in a study of cytomegalovirus exposure and HLA in healthy donors. 60 Vbeta and 13 Jbeta primers were used in PCR. The method was immunoSEQ multiplex PCR; TCRdb's version includes in-frame clones alone and lacks a portion of them. Its clone listing holds almost 45,000 clones. Sequenced sample: PBMCs. The receptors stem from a male donor in good health and CMV-seronegative.

CDR3 sequence: CASSMKGTGGPYEQYF. In DNA, the CDR3 is TGTGCCAGCTCCATGAAGGGGACAGGTGGGCCCTACGAGCAGTACTTC. The J gene is TRBJ2-7, the V gene TRBV18, with TRBD1 matching 8 bases. The CDR3 is 16 residues long. V shed 6 bases, J shed 2 bases, and the junction held 12 bases outside the gene matches. Germline V gene sequence: CDR1 KGHSH, CDR2 LQKENI. Looking up the rest from reference TRBV18 and TRBJ2-7 gives the full variable domain: NAGVMQNPRHLVRRRGQEARLRCSPMKGHSHVYWYRQLPEEGLKFMVYLQKENIIDESGMPKERFSAEFPKEGPSILRIQQVVRGDSAAYFCASSMKGTGGPYEQYFGPGTRLTVT.

The V and J genes are TRBV4-2 and TRBJ1-1, with D tentatively TRBD1 (5 bases). Germline lookup yields CDR1 LGHNA and CDR2 YNFKEQ. The CDR3 consists of 15 residues. V was pared by 4 bases and J by 5 bases, with 17 bases between. CDR3 coding DNA: TGTGCCAGCAGCCCCGTTTTTGGGGCCTCGACTGAAGCTTTCTTT. Its translation: CASSPVFGASTEAFF.

The V and J genes are TRBV18 and TRBJ2-1; 8 bases are shared with TRBD2. V dropped 1 base and J dropped 2; count of bases not matched to a gene: 1. The germline V gene encodes CDR1 KGHSH and CDR2 LQKENI. The length of the CDR3 is 15 residues. CDR3 protein: CASSPRTSTYNEQFF. DNA of the CDR3: TGTGCCAGCTCACCACGGACTAGCACCTACAATGAGCAGTTCTTC.

This chain connects TRBV30 to TRBJ2-3, with TRBD2 as a possible D gene (6 bases). V lost 3 bases, J lost 6 bases, and 7 bases lay in between. The CDR3 contains 11 residues. Per germline, CDR1 GTSNPN and CDR2 SVGIG (reference sequence). As DNA, the CDR3 is TGTGCCTGGAGCCGGGGGGATACGCAGTATTTT. Translating it yields CAWSRGDTQYF. The entire variable domain, with the rest obtained from reference TRBV30 and TRBJ2-3, is as follows: SQTIHQWPATLVQPVGSPLSLECTVEGTSNPNLYWYRQAAGRGLQLLFYSVGIGQISSEVPQNLSASRPQDRQFILSSKKLLLSDSGFYLCAWSRGDTQYFGPGTRLTVL.

The V and J genes are TRBV11-2 and TRBJ1-3; D remains unclear. The CDR3 sequence is 11 residues long. Germline assignment: CDR1 SGHAT and CDR2 FQNNGV. Trimming shortened V by 8 bases and J by 7 bases, and 9 bases separated the two germline ends. In nucleotides, the CDR3 is TGTGCCAGCGCACAAATGAACACCATATATTTT. It translates to CASAQMNTIYF.

The chain employs TRBV18 and TRBJ2-5; TRBD2 might be the D (6 bases). The CDR3 is 15 residues long. Per the germline V gene, CDR1 is KGHSH and CDR2 is LQKENI. V lost 3 bases and J lost 5, with 16 bases in between. This chain's CDR3 is CASSPGTGGRETQYF. CDR3 nucleotide sequence: TGTGCCAGCTCACCCGGCACCGGGGGTAGGGAGACCCAGTACTTC.

The chain joins TRBV30 to TRBJ2-5; maybe TRBD2 (5 bases). Trimming removed 2 bases from V and 4 bases from J, with 26 bases in between. Per germline, CDR1 GTSNPN and CDR2 SVGIG (reference sequence). There are 18 residues in the CDR3. CDR3 sequence reads: CAWSRPLNSRGMRETQYF. The CDR3 nucleotides read TGTGCCTGGAGTCGTCCGCTGAACTCACGGGGAATGAGAGAGACCCAGTACTTC.

The chain links TRBV30 to TRBJ2-3; possibly TRBD2 for D (6 bases). This CDR3 is built from 13 residues. Trimming removed 5 bases from V and 0 bases from J, with 9 bases in between. Germline V gene data show CDR1 as GTSNPN and CDR2 as SVGIG (reference sequence). In DNA form, the CDR3 reads TGTGCCTGGGGTAGCGGTAGCACAGATACGCAGTATTTT. Encoded protein: CAWGSGSTDTQYF.

This chain connects TRBV18 to TRBJ2-5, with TRBD2 identical over 7 bases. The V gene end was trimmed by 0 bases and the J gene end by 5 bases; junction bases not matched to a gene: 6. The CDR3 runs 15 residues. CDR1 is KGHSH, CDR2 LQKENI, per germline. This CDR3 reads CASSPPTSRLETQYF. CDR3 sequence (DNA): TGTGCCAGCTCACCACCGACTAGCCGGCTCGAGACCCAGTACTTC.

Worth noting for this clone: This sample also contains other DNA sequences that code for the same CDR3. V gene TRBV30 combines with J gene TRBJ2-3; 7 nucleotides match TRBD2. The V and J ends lost 0 bases and 4 bases, in that order; junction bases with no gene match: 4. The CDR3 runs to 14 residues. The germline V gene encodes CDR1 GTSNPN and CDR2 SVGIG (reference sequence). The CDR3, as DNA: TGTGCCTGGAGTGTAAAGGCGGGAGCAGATACGCAGTATTTT. Residues: CAWSVKAGADTQYF.

The rearrangement links TRBV30 to TRBJ2-1; D may be TRBD2 (5 bases). CDR3 length: 14 residues. V lost 8 bases, J lost 0 bases, and 14 bases lay in between. The V gene's germline CDR1 is GTSNPN and CDR2 SVGIG (reference sequence). CDR3 coding DNA: TGTGCCAGGACTTCTCTCCCCTCCTACAATGAGCAGTTCTTC. This encodes CARTSLPSYNEQFF.

This rearrangement joins TRBV6-4 to TRBJ2-1; 10 bases match TRBD2. The length of the CDR3 is 15 residues. V lost 5 bases and J lost 6; bases outside the gene matches: 7. Germline V gene sequence: CDR1 MRHNA, CDR2 SNTAGT. DNA of the CDR3: TGTGCCAGCAGTCAAAGCGCTAGCGGGAGCAATGAGCAGTTCTTC. This translates into CASSQSASGSNEQFF.

The chain carries TRBV11-2 and TRBJ2-1; D perhaps matches TRBD2 (5 bases). The CDR3 length is 15 residues. V was cut by 4 bases and J by 4 bases, with 14 bases left in between. Germline loops: CDR1 SGHAT, CDR2 FQNNGV. The CDR3 nucleotides read TGTGCCAGCAGCTCCCTAGCTGGGAAATACAATGAGCAGTTCTTC. It translates to CASSSLAGKYNEQFF.

The chain couples TRBV6-4 to TRBJ2-3; 7 bases are shared with TRBD2. V lost 0 bases to trimming and J lost 6 bases; unmatched junction nucleotides: 9. The CDR3 covers 16 residues. In germline, CDR1 is MRHNA, CDR2 SNTAGT. Here the CDR3 DNA reads TGTGCCAGCAGTGACTCGATGACTAGCACGGGCGATACGCAGTATTTT. This codes for CASSDSMTSTGDTQYF.

The V call is TRBV5-1, the J call TRBJ1-3; 7 nucleotides match TRBD1. Trimming took 2 bases from V and 3 from J; bases not matched to a gene: 5. This CDR3 contains 15 residues. Germline V gene sequence: CDR1 SGHRS, CDR2 YFSETQ. CDR3 region: CASSFKGASGNTIYF. Written as DNA, the CDR3 is TGCGCCAGCAGCTTTAAGGGGGCGAGTGGAAACACCATATATTTT.

For the CDR3, the DNA is TGTGCCAGCAGCTCCACCCAGGGGGGCTCAGGCAATGAGCAGTTCTTC. Its protein is CASSSTQGGSGNEQFF. The rearrangement joins TRBV7-6 to TRBJ2-1; weak D call: TRBD1 (7 bases). This CDR3 has 16 amino acids. Germline CDR1 is SGHVS and CDR2 is FNYEAQ. Trimming took off 4 bases at V and 6 bases at J, with 19 bases between the two ends.

The V gene is TRBV7-8, the J gene TRBJ2-1, with TRBD1 matching 10 bases. The CDR3 is 15 residues long. The J segment lost 9 bases and the V segment lost 2 bases, leaving 7 bases of the junction unmatched. Germline CDR1 reads SGHVS; CDR2 reads FQNEAQ. The CDR3 region has the DNA TGTGCCAGCAGCTTAAGACGGGACAGGGGCAGTGAGCAGTTCTTC. Its translation: CASSLRRDRGSEQFF.

V and J are TRBV19 and TRBJ2-7, with 7 bases aligning to TRBD2. The CDR3 is 14 residues long. V was pared by 7 bases and J by 2 bases, with 8 bases of the junction left unmatched. Germline V gene lookup returns CDR1 LNHDA and CDR2 SQIVND (reference sequence). In DNA, the CDR3 is TGTGCCAGTACTCCCTCCCTAGCGGCCTACGAGCAGTACTTC. This translates into CASTPSLAAYEQYF.

The chain links TRBV10-1 to TRBJ2-7, with 11 bases that match TRBD2. The CDR3 loop spans 19 amino acids. The trim removed 2 bases at V and 5 bases at J, leaving 17 bases unmatched. The germline gives CDR1 WNHNN, CDR2 SYGVQD (reference sequence). The CDR3: CASSEGFSGRAQGDDEQYF. The DNA of the CDR3 is TGCGCCAGCAGTGAGGGTTTTAGCGGGAGGGCCCAGGGTGATGACGAGCAGTACTTC.